This paragraph covers one T cell receptor beta chain sequence. As yet, its antigen is unknown. Measured with immunoSEQ multiplex PCR; TCRdb has only the in-frame clones, and not every one. The data hold under 200,000 clones, with about 87% observed a single time. This sample is part of a study of T cell responses to AZD1222 COVID-19 vaccine. The germline gives CDR1 SGHVS, CDR2 FQNEAQ. The CDR3 contains 16 residues. Trimming left V 1 base short and J 0 bases short, with 12 bases between. Whole-study results and caveats: Across the whole spike, CD4 TCRs peaked at regions 160-218 and 743-854.

The input for sequencing was peripheral blood, taken on day 0 of MenACWY control vaccination. This chain links TRBV7-8 with TRBJ1-1, with D uncertain. This TCR derives from an adult in good health. DNA for the CDR3: TGTGCCAGCAGCTTAGGTTACAGCTTATTGAACACTGAAGCTTTCTTT. It encodes CASSLGYSLLNTEAFF.